The clone carrying this T cell receptor beta chain was observed a single time. As yet, its antigen is unknown. The PCR ran on 60 Vbeta and 13 Jbeta primers. Only in-frame clones appear in the TCRdb table, and some are missing; sequencing was by immunoSEQ multiplex PCR. The table records approximately 74,000 clones, around three quarters of them present only once. The data were obtained in a study of cytomegalovirus exposure and HLA in healthy donors. Overall study context: Early released data had roughly 81 million unique TCRs, all coming from HLA-typed donors. General study points: Later work showed greater clonal expansion in HLA-associated TCR beta chains than in equally common others. Across donors, presence/absence analyses took sequencing depth to be roughly uniform. Diagnosis of cytomegalovirus status made by the classifier reportedly showed high specificity and sensitivity.

The receptor was derived from a middle-aged woman in good health and CMV-seronegative. The specimen sequenced was PBMCs.

The CDR3 sequence is CASSSGTGRYGYTF. Written as DNA, the CDR3 is TGTGCCAGCAGTTCTGGGACAGGGCGCTATGGCTACACCTTC. J is TRBJ1-2 and V is TRBV28; 9 nucleotides align to TRBD1. The CDR3 loop spans 14 amino acids. Germline trimming cut 4 bases from V and 4 bases from J; bases unmatched to any gene: 4. In germline, CDR1 is MDHEN, CDR2 SYDVKM.